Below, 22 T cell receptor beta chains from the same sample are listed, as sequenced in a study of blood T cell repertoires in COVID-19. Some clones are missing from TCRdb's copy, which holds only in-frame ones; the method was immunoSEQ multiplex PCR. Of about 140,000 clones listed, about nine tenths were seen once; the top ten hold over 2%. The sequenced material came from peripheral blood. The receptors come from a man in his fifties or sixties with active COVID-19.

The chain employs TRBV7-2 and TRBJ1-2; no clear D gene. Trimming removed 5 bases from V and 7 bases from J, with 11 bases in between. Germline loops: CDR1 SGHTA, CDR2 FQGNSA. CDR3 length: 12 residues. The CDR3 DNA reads TGTGCCAGCAGCCCCACCGGGTTTGGCTACACCTTC. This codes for CASSPTGFGYTF.

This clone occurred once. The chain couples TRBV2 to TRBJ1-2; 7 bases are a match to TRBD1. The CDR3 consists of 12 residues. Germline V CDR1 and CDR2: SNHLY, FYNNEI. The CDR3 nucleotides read TGTGTCGAGGGGGCAGGGCTCTATGGCTACACCTTC. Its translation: CVEGAGLYGYTF. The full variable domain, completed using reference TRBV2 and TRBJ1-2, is EPEVTQTPSHQVTQMGQEVILRCVPISNHLYFYWYRQILGQKVEFLVSFYNNEISEKSEIFDDQFSVERPDGSNFTLKIRSTKLEDSAMYFCVEGAGLYGYTFGSGTRLTVV.

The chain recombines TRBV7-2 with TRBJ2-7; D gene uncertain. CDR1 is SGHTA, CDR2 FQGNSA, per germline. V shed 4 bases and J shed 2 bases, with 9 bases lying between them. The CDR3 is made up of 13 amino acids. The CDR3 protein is CASSSTVAYEQYF. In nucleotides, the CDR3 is TGTGCCAGCAGCTCAACAGTGGCCTACGAGCAGTACTTC.

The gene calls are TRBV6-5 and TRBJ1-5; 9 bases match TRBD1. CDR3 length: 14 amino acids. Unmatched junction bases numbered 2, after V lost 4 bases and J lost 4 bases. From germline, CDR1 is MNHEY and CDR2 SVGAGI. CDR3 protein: CASSSGTGNQPQHF. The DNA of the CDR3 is TGTGCCAGCAGTTCCGGGACAGGGAATCAGCCCCAGCATTTT.

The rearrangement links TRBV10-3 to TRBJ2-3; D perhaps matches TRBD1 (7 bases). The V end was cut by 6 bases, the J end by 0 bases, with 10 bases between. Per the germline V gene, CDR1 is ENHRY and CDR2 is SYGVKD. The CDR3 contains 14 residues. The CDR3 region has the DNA TGTGCCATCAGCGCGGGACAGAGCACAGATACGCAGTATTTT. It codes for CAISAGQSTDTQYF.

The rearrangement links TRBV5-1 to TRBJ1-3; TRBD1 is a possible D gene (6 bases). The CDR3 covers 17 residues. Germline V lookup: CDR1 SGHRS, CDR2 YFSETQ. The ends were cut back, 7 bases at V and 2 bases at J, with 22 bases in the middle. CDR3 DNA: TGCGCCAGCGCTCGTGCCGTGCAGGGGACCCCTGGAAACACCATATATTTT. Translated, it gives CASARAVQGTPGNTIYF.

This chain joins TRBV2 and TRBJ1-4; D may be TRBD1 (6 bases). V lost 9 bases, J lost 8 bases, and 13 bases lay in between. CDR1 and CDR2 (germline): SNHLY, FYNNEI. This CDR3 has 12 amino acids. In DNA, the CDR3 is TGTGCCAGTTTAAGGGGGAAGGAAAAACTGTTTTTT. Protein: CASLRGKEKLFF.

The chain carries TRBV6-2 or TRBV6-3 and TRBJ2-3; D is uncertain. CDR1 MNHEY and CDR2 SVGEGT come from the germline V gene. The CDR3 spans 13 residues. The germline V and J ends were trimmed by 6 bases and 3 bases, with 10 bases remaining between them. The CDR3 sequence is CASSEYGTDTQYF. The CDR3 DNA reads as TGTGCCAGCAGCGAATACGGTACAGATACGCAGTATTTT.

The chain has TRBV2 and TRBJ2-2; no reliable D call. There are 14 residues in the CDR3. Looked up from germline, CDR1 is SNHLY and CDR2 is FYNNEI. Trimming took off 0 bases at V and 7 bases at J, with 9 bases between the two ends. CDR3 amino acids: CASSEAPAVGELFF. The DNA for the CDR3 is TGTGCCAGCAGTGAAGCGCCCGCGGTCGGGGAGCTGTTTTTT.

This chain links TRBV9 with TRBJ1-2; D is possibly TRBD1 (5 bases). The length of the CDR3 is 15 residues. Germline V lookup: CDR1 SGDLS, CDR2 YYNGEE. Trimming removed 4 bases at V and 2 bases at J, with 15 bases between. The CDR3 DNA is TGTGCCAGCAGCCCCCTGGGGCATTCCAACTATGGCTACACCTTC. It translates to CASSPLGHSNYGYTF.

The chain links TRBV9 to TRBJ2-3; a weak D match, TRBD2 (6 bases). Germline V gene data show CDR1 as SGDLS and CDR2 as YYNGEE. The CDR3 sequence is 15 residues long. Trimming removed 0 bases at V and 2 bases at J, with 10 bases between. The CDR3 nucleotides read TGTGCCAGCAGCGTAGGGGGACTCTACACAGATACGCAGTATTTT. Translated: CASSVGGLYTDTQYF.

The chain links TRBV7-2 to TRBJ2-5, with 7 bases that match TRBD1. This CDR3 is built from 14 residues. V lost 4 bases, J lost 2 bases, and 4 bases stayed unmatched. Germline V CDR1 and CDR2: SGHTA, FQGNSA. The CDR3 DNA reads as TGTGCCAGCAGCTCTCCGGGACAGCAAGAGACCCAGTACTTC. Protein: CASSSPGQQETQYF.

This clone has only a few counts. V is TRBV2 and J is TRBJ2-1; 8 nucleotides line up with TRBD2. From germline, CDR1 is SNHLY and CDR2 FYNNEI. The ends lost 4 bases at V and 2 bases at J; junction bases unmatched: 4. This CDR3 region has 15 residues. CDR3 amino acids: CASSGYSGAYNEQFF. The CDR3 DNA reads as TGTGCCAGCAGTGGGTATAGCGGGGCCTACAATGAGCAGTTCTTC.

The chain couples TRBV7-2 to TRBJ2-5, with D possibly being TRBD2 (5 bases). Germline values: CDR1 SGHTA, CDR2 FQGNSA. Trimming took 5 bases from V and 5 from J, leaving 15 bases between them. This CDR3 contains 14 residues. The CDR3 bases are TGTGCCAGCAGCCCAGGAGGTATCCTTGAGACCCAGTACTTC. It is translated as CASSPGGILETQYF.

CDR3 DNA sequence: TGTGCCAGCAGTCCGCGGAGGGATGAGCCCCAGCATTTT. Residues: CASSPRRDEPQHF. The chain couples TRBV27 to TRBJ1-5; D gene unclear. Germline loops: CDR1 MNHEY, CDR2 SMNVEV (reference sequence). Between the trimmed V and J ends, which lost 5 bases and 8 bases, there was a span of 13 bases. This CDR3 region has 13 residues.

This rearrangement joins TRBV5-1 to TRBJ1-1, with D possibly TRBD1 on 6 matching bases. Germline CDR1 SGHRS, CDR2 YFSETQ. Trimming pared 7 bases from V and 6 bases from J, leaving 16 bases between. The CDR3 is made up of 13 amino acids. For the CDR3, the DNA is TGCGCCAGCGCCCAAGAGACAGGTCCTGAAGCTTTCTTT. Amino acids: CASAQETGPEAFF.

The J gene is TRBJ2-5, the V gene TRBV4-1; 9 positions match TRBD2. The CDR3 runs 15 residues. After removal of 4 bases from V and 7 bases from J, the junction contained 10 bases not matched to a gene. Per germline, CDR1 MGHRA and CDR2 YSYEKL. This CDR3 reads CASSLSGGFEGTQYF. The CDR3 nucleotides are TGCGCCAGCAGCCTTAGCGGGGGCTTTGAGGGGACCCAGTACTTC.

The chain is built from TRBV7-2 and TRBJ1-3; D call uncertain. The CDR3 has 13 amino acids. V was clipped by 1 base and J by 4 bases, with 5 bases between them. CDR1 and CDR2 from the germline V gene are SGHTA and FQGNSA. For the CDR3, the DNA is TGTGCCAGCAGCTTAGACGCGGGAAACACCATATATTTT. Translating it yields CASSLDAGNTIYF.

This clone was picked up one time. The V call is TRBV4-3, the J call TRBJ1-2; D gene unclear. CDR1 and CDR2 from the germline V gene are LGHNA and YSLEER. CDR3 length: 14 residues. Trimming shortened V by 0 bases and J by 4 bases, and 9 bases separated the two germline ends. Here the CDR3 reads CASSQDREVYGYTF. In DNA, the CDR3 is TGCGCCAGCAGCCAAGATCGGGAAGTCTATGGCTACACCTTC.

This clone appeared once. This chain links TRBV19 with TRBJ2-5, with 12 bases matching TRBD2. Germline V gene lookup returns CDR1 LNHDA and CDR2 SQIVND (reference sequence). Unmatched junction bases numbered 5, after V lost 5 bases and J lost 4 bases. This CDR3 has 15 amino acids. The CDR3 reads CASSSMTSGGETQYF. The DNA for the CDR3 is TGTGCCAGTAGTTCTATGACTAGCGGGGGAGAGACCCAGTACTTC.

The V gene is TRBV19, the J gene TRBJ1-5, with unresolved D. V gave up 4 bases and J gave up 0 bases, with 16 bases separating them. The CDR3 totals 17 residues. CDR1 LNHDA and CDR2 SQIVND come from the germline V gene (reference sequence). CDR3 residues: CASSKSFTEYSNQPQHF. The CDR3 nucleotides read TGTGCCAGTAGTAAGAGTTTTACAGAGTATAGCAATCAGCCCCAGCATTTT.

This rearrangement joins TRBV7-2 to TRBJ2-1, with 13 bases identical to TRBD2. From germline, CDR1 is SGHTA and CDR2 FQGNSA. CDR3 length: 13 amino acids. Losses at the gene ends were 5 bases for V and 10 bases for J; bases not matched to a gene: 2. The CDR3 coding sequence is TGTGCCAGCAGCCGGGGACTAGCGGGGGAGCAGTTCTTC. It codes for CASSRGLAGEQFF.